The present T cell receptor (beta chain) was sequenced within a study of regulatory and conventional T cells in RAG deficiency. The sorted conventional CD4+ T cells were CD25-low and CD127-high, with genomic DNA sequenced. Germline V lookup: CDR1 LNHDA, CDR2 SQIVND (reference sequence). V was pared by 6 bases and J by 0 bases, with 7 bases between. The CDR3 is made up of 13 amino acids. This clone was seen a single time. Data came from immunoSEQ multiplex PCR; TCRdb stores just in-frame clones and leaves some out. The table records approximately 48,000 clones, about nine tenths of them present only once. The same sample was also studied in work on regulatory T cells. As that study records: Primers: 52 TRBV forward and 13 TRBJ reverse. Skewed V and J usage and few unique V-J pairs marked patient repertoires, most in Tregs.

The sequence derives from a human donor in good health. The sequencing input was CD4+ effector T cells sorted from blood. The gene calls are TRBV19 and TRBJ2-3, with no clear D. The CDR3 is CASRRTSTDTQYF. CDR3 DNA: TGTGCCAGTAGGAGGACGAGCACAGATACGCAGTATTTT.